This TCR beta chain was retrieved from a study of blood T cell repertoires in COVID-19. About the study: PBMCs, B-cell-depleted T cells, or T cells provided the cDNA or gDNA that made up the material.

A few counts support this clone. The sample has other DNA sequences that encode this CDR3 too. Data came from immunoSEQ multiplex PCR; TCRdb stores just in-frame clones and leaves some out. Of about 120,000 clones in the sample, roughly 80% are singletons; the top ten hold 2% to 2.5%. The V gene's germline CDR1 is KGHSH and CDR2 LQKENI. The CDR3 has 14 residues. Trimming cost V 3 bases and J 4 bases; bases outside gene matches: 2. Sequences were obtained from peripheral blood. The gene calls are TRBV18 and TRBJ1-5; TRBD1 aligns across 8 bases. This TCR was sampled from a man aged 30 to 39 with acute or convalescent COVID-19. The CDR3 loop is CASSPGQGNQPQHF. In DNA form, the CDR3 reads TGTGCCAGCTCACCCGGACAGGGTAATCAGCCCCAGCATTTT.